A selection of T cell receptor beta chains follows, all from one sample in a study of PD-1 blockade in classical Hodgkin lymphoma. The repertoire was sequenced with immunoSEQ multiplex PCR; TCRdb's copy has only in-frame clones and lacks some. The repertoire holds approximately 28,000 clones, with 65% to 80% as singletons. The sample was CD4+ T cells from blood, taken before the fourth cycle of nivolumab. These TCRs come from a human donor with classical Hodgkin lymphoma. CDR3s leave out the opening cysteine and the closing phenylalanine or tryptophan. The order of the fields is J gene, V gene, CDR3 protein.

>TRBJ2-3|TRBV4-2
ASSQHRGQGGTDTQY
>TRBJ2-7|TRBV2
ASSAGGVYEQY
>TRBJ1-2|TRBV6-5
ASSWDGNYGYT
>TRBJ1-6|TRBV2
ARGRNGNSPLH
>TRBJ1-5|TRBV4-3
ASSQYPGRGRPQH
>TRBJ1-5|TRBV6-5
ASSYAFGTVNQPQH
>TRBJ1-5|TRBV6-6
ASSYTGVGNQPQH
>TRBJ2-1|TRBV5-1
ASSPWTSGMYNEQF
>TRBJ1-5|TRBV6-5
ASSYSIRGDQPQH
>TRBJ1-6|TRBV5-4
ASSMGGAPLH
>TRBJ2-6|TRBV9
ASTPQVGANVLT
>TRBJ1-1|TRBV5-1
ASSPTGGTWTEAF
>TRBJ1-2|TRBV7-9
ASSFSGTDYGYT
>TRBJ1-2|TRBV4-1
ASSQGRGQGNYGYT
>TRBJ1-5|TRBV19
ASSRTSGGNQPQH
>TRBJ2-7|TRBV2
ASSWDRGAGEQY
>TRBJ2-7|TRBV5-4
ASSLLLAGGYEQY
>TRBJ2-3|TRBV5-1
ASSSGTGTDTQY
>TRBJ1-1|TRBV6-6
ASSYSQGWTEAF
>TRBJ2-1|TRBV6-4
ASSDELSSGEQF
>TRBJ1-5|TRBV15
ATSNPRGILVNQPQH
>TRBJ2-5|TRBV2
ASSGTSGRWGETQY
>TRBJ2-3|TRBV25-1
ASSVGWGTDTQY
>TRBJ2-2|TRBV5-1
ASSPGGANTGELF
>TRBJ2-7|TRBV6-5
ASTLGQGGTYEQY
>TRBJ1-4|TRBV10-3
AISDPGVSEKLF
>TRBJ2-3|TRBV7-2
ASSPGQGPDTQY
>TRBJ2-7|TRBV5-5
ASSLEGGSYEQY
>TRBJ1-1|TRBV7-9
ASSQQVWGNTEAF
>TRBJ2-3|TRBV9
ASSDVQAGTDTQY
>TRBJ2-5|TRBV18
ASSPLRETQY
>TRBJ2-5|TRBV5-6
ASSLGGAEETQY
>TRBJ2-5|TRBV12-5
ASGLVVGSGLSGETQY
>TRBJ1-5|TRBV7-2
ASSRQGNQPQH
>TRBJ1-4|TRBV6-6
ASSYPERGNEKLF
>TRBJ2-5|TRBV7-8
ASSLALQQETQY
>TRBJ1-2|TRBV9
ASSTRHGAGGYT
>TRBJ1-6|TRBV5-1
ASSRTGAGNSPLH
>TRBJ1-1|TRBV25-1
ASSEYGLLNTEAF
>TRBJ2-7|TRBV7-2
ASSLAGLAGAQY
>TRBJ1-2|TRBV9
ASSGAGTGASYGYT
>TRBJ2-5|TRBV5-1
ASSSGTSGRAIETQY
>TRBJ1-1|TRBV7-9
ASSYTGNTEAF
>TRBJ2-7|TRBV5-1
ASSRGPSWEQY
>TRBJ2-3|TRBV14
ASSHSPRADTQY
>TRBJ2-7|TRBV13
ASSSYGTGTGEQY
>TRBJ2-7|TRBV5-6
ASSRDSGPQY
>TRBJ2-1|TRBV10-3
AIRGLVNEQF
>TRBJ2-5|TRBV28
ASKGTGRETQY
>TRBJ2-5|TRBV19
ASSIGAAFQETQY
>TRBJ2-7|TRBV28
ASSSRVQY
>TRBJ1-5|TRBV5-8
ASSLQLYSNQPQH
>TRBJ1-5|TRBV5-4
ASSSGGGGNQPQH
>TRBJ2-5|TRBV12-5
ASALGRINQETQY